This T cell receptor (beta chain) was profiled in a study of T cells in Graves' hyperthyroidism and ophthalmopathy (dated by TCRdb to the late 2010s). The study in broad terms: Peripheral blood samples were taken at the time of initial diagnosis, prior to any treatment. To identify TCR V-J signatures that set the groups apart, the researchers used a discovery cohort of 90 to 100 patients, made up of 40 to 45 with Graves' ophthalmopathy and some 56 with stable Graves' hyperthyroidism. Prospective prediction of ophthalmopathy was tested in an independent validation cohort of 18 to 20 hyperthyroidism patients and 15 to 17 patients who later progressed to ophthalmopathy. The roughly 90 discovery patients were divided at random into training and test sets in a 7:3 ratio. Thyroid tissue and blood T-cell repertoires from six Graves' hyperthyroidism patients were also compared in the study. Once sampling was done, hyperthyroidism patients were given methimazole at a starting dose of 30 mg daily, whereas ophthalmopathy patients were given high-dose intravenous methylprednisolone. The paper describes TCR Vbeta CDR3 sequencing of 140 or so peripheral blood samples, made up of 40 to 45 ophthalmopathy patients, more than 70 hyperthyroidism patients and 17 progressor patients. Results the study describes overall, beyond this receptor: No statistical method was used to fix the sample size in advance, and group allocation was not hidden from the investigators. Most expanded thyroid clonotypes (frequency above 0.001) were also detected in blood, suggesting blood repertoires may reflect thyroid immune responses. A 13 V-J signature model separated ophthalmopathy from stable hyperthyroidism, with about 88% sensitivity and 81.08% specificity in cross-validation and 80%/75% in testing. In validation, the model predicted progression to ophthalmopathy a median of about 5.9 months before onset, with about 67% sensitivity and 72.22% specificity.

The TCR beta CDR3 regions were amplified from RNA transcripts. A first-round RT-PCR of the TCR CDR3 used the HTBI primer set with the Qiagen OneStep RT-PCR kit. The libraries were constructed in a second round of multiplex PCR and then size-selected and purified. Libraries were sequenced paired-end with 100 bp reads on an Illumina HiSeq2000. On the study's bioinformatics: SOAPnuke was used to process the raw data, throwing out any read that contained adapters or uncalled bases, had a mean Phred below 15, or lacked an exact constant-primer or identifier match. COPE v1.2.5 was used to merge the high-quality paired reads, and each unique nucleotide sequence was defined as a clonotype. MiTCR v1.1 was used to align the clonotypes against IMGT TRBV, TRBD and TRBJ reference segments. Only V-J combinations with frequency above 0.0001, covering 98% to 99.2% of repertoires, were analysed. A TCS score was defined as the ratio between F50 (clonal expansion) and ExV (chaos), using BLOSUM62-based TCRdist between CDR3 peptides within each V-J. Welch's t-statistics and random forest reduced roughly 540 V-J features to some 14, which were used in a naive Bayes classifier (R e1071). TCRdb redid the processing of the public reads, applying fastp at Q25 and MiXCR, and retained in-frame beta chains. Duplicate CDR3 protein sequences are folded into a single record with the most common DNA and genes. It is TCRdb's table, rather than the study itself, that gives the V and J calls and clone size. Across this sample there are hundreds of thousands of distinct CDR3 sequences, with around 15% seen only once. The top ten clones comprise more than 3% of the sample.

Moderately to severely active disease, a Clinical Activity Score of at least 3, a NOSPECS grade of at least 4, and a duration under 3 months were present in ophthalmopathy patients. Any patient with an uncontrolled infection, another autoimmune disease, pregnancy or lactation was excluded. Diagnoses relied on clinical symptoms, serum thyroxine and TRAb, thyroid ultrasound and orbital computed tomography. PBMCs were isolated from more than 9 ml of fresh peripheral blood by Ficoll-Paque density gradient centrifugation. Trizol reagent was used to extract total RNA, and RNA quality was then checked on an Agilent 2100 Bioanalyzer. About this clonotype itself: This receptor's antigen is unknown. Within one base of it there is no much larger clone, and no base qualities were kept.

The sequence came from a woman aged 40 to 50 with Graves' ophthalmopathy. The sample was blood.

The DNA is as follows: TGTGCCAGCAGCCAGGCTGACCGGGTCCAGGGAGAGACCCAGTACTTC. Translated, it gives CASSQADRVQGETQYF. The chain was built from TRBV9 and TRBJ2-5, and possibly TRBD1, on 5 matching bases. The germline V gene specifies SGDLS as CDR1 and YYNGEE as CDR2. The CDR3 runs 16 residues from the cysteine to the phenylalanine. The only DNA kept is the CDR3, 48 bases in frame from the first base. V is pared back by 4 bases and J by 4 bases, with 20 bases lying between the germline termini.